This T cell receptor (beta chain) came from a study of blood T cell repertoires in COVID-19. Clones were read by immunoSEQ multiplex PCR, and TCRdb kept only the in-frame ones, dropping some. The sample lists approximately 150,000 clones; roughly 87% were seen once. The receptor comes from a man in his sixties or seventies with acute or convalescent COVID-19. Sequences were obtained from peripheral blood.

The CDR3 sequence is CSVEDRIQETQYF. The CDR3 coding sequence is TGCAGCGTTGAAGACAGGATTCAAGAGACCCAGTACTTC. The chain combines TRBV29-1 with TRBJ2-5; D not resolved. Looked up from germline, CDR1 is SQVTM and CDR2 is ANQGSEA. Between the trimmed V and J ends, which lost 0 bases and 2 bases, there was a span of 7 bases. The CDR3 runs 13 residues.